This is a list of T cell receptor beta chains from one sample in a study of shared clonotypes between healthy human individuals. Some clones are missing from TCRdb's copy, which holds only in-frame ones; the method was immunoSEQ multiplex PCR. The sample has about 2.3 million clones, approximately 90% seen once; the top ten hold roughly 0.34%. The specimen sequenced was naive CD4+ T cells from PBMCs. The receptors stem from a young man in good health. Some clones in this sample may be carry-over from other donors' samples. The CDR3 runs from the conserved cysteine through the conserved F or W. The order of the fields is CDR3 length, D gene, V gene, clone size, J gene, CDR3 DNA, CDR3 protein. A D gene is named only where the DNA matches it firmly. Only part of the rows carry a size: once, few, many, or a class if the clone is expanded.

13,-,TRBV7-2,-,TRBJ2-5,TGTGCCAGCAGCTTCAGGGGCCAAGAGACCCAGTACTTC,CASSFRGQETQYF
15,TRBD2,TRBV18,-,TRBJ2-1,TGTGCCAGCTCCGATGGACTAGCGGGAGAGGGGGAGCAGTTCTTC,CASSDGLAGEGEQFF
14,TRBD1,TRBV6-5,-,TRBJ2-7,TGTGCCAGCAGCGCCCCGGGACAGACCTACGAGCAGTACTTC,CASSAPGQTYEQYF
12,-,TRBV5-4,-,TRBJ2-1,TGTGCCAGCAGCTTGGTGGGCGATGAGCAGTTCTTC,CASSLVGDEQFF
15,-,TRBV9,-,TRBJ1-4,TGTGCCAGCAGCCCCGGGCCCGATAGGTCGGAAAAACTGTTTTTT,CASSPGPDRSEKLFF
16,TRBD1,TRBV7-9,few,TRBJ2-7,TGTGCCAGCAGCGCAGGGGGACCTCTTAACTCCTACGAGCAGTACTTC,CASSAGGPLNSYEQYF
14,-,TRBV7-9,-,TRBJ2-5,TGTGCCAGCAGCCCTCAGGGCGGTCAAGAGACCCAGTACTTC,CASSPQGGQETQYF
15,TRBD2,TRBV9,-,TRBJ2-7,TGTGCCAGCAGCGTTGCCGGGACTAGCGCCCACGAGCAGTACTTC,CASSVAGTSAHEQYF
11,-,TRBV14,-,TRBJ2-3,TGTGCCAGCAGCCAAGATCAAAAGCAGTATTTT,CASSQDQKQYF
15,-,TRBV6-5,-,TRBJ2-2,TGTGCCAGCAGCCCCCCTGGACGGTCTATCGGGGAGCTGTTTTTT,CASSPPGRSIGELFF
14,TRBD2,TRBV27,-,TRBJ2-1,TGTGCCAGCAGTTTATGGACTAGAGGGGATGAGCAGTTCTTC,CASSLWTRGDEQFF
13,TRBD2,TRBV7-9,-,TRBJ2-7,TGTGCCAGCAGGCCCGAGGCGGCGGGGGTGCAGTACTTC,CASRPEAAGVQYF
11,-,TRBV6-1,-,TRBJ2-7,TGTGCCAGCCGATGGGCCTACGAGCAGTACTTC,CASRWAYEQYF
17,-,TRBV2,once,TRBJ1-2,TGTGCCAGCAGTGAAAATAGGCGTGGGCAGGGCCTCTATGGCTACACCTTC,CASSENRRGQGLYGYTF
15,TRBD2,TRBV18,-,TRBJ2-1,TGTGCCAGCTCACCACCGGGACTAGGGTACAATGAGCAGTTCTTC,CASSPPGLGYNEQFF
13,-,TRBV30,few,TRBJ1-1,TGTGCCTGGAGTAAAGCTAGCGGGGCTGAAGCTTTCTTT,CAWSKASGAEAFF
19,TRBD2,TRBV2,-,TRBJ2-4,TGTGCCAGCAACCAGTACTTGTACATAGCGGGAGTGGCCAAAAACATTCAGTACTTC,CASNQYLYIAGVAKNIQYF
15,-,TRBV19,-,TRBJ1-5,TGTGCCAGTAGTATAGATGGGCAGGGGAATCAGCCCCAGCATTTT,CASSIDGQGNQPQHF
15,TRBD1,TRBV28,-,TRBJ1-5,TGTGCCAGCAGTCCACAGGGGGCGCGTAATCAGCCCCAGCATTTT,CASSPQGARNQPQHF
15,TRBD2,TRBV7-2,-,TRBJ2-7,TGTGCCAGCAGCTTAGAAGCGGGAGGCTCCTACGAGCAGTACTTC,CASSLEAGGSYEQYF
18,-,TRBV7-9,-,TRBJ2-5,TGTGCCAGCAGCTTACTCCCCCATGCCGCCTTATTTCAAGAGACCCAGTACTTC,CASSLLPHAALFQETQYF
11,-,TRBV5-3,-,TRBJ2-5,TGTGCCAGAAGATCCCAAGAGACCCAGTACTTC,CARRSQETQYF
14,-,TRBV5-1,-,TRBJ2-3,TGCGCCAGCAGCTCCCTGGAGAGCAAAGATACGCAGTATTTT,CASSSLESKDTQYF
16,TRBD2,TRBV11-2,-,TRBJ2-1,TGTGCCAGCAGCTCATCCTGGGCGGGAGGGCCCAATGAGCAGTTCTTC,CASSSSWAGGPNEQFF
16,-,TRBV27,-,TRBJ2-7,TGTGCCAGCAGATATACCGGGGCAGGGTCATCCTACGAGCAGTACTTC,CASRYTGAGSSYEQYF
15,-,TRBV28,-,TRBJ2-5,TGTGCCAGCAGTTTAATAGGGGCCGAGCAAGAGACCCAGTACTTC,CASSLIGAEQETQYF
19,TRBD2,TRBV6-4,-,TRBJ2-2,TGTGCCAGCAGTGACAGGGTAGCGGGAGTCGGCCCGAACACCGGGGAGCTGTTTTTT,CASSDRVAGVGPNTGELFF
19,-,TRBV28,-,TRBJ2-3,TGTGCCAGCAGTTCCGGGTACGCCAAACGGGACGGCCCCACAGATACGCAGTATTTT,CASSSGYAKRDGPTDTQYF
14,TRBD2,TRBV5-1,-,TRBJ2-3,TGCGCCAGCGCCGGAGCGGGATCCACAGATACGCAGTATTTT,CASAGAGSTDTQYF
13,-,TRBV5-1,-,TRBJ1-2,TGCGCCAGCAGGGGGGCAGGGGACTATGGCTACACCTTC,CASRGAGDYGYTF
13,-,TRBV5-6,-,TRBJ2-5,TGTGCCAGCAGCTTGGCAGGGGCCGAGACCCAGTACTTC,CASSLAGAETQYF
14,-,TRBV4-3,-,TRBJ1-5,TGCGCCAGCAGCCAAGTATCGGGTGGACAGCCCCAGCATTTT,CASSQVSGGQPQHF
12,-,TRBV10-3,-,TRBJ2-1,TGTGCCACTACGACGGGGCTGGGAGAGCAGTTCTTC,CATTTGLGEQFF
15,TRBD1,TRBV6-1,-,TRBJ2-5,TGTGCCAGCAGTGGGGGACAGGTCCGGGCGGAGACCCAGTACTTC,CASSGGQVRAETQYF
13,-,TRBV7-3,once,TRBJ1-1,TGTGCCAGCAGCAAGTCGCGGGGCACTGAAGCTTTCTTT,CASSKSRGTEAFF
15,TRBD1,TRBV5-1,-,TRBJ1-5,TGCGCCAGCAGCTTCTTCGCAGGGGGCGGTCAGCCCCAGCATTTT,CASSFFAGGGQPQHF
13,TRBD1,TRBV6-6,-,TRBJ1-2,TGTGCCAGCAGTCCGGACAGGGACTATGGCTACACCTTC,CASSPDRDYGYTF
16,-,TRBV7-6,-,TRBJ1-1,TGTGCCAGCAGCTCCCCGGGGGCGAAGGGGAACACTGAAGCTTTCTTT,CASSSPGAKGNTEAFF
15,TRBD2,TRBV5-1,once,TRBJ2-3,TGCGCCAGCAGCACCCCCTCGGGAGGGACAGATACGCAGTATTTT,CASSTPSGGTDTQYF
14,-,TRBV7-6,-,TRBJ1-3,TGTGCCAGCAGCCGAGATAGCTCTGGAAACACCATATATTTT,CASSRDSSGNTIYF
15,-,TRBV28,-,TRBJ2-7,TGTGCCAGCAGCGAATCGACAGGGACTTACTACGAGCAGTACTTC,CASSESTGTYYEQYF
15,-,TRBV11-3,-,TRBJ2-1,TGTGCCAGCAGTCGGGACCATAAGTCCTACAATGAGCAGTTCTTC,CASSRDHKSYNEQFF
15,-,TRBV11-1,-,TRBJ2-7,TGTGCCAGCAGCCCGGGGTTAGGGGGAAATGTCGAGCAGTACTTC,CASSPGLGGNVEQYF
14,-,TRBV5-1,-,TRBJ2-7,TGCGCCAGCAGCTTTGCGCAGGCGTCAAGGGAGCAGTACTTC,CASSFAQASREQYF
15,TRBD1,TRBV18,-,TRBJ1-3,TGTGCCAGCTCCCCACAGGGGCTACTTGGAAACACCATATATTTT,CASSPQGLLGNTIYF
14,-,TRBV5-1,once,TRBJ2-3,TGCGCCAGCAGCTTGGGAGCGGCCACAGATACGCAGTATTTT,CASSLGAATDTQYF
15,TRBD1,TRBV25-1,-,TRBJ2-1,TGTGCCAGCAGCAGACCCGGGACAGCCTACAATGAGCAGTTCTTC,CASSRPGTAYNEQFF
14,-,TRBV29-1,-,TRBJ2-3,TGCAGCGTTGGGGCAAGTACTAGCACAGATACGCAGTATTTT,CSVGASTSTDTQYF
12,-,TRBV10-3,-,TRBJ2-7,TGTGCCATCAGTGAAAGGGCCTACGAGCAGTACTTC,CAISERAYEQYF
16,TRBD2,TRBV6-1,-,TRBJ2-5,TGTGCCAGCAGTGAAGTTTGGACTAGCGGGAGAGAGACCCAGTACTTC,CASSEVWTSGRETQYF
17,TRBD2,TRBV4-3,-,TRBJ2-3,TGCGCCAGCAGCCTTGGGACTAGCGGGAGAACCGCAGATACGCAGTATTTT,CASSLGTSGRTADTQYF
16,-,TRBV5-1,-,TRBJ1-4,TGCGCCAGCAGCTCCGGGGGGGTACTCCAAGGGGAAAAACTGTTTTTT,CASSSGGVLQGEKLFF
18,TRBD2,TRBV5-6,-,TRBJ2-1,TGTGCCAGCAGCTTCAGACTAGCGGGAGACAGATCCTACAATGAGCAGTTCTTC,CASSFRLAGDRSYNEQFF
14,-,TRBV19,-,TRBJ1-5,TGTGCCAGTAGTATGACCGGGCCCGGTCTGCCCCAGCATTTT,CASSMTGPGLPQHF